The present TCR beta chain was sequenced within a study of Ad26.COV2.S vaccination and SARS-CoV-2 variants. Study as a whole: Intramuscular Ad26.COV2.S at 5x10^10 or 1x10^11 viral particles.

Trimming removed 1 base from V and 2 bases from J; junction bases left unmatched: 3. Germline V CDR1 and CDR2: SGHTA, FQGNSA. This CDR3 has 15 amino acids. Sequenced by immunoSEQ multiplex PCR; TCRdb stores in-frame clones only, minus some. The sample lists more than 300,000 clones, about 86% occurring once. Treatment meaning: roughly 18 received Ad26.COV2.S at low or high dose, single or two shots; about 5 received placebo; per-sample allocation not given. Sampling was done on day 63 after the first vaccine or placebo injection. An Ad26 vector was used to express Wuhan-strain SARS-CoV-2 spike as the vaccine. This clone was counted between two and nine times.

This sequence was found in a person aged 18-60 years who received the Ad26.COV2.S COVID-19 vaccine or a placebo. The sample in question was peripheral blood, obtained in a trial of Ad26.COV2.S vaccine versus placebo. The chain employs TRBV7-2 and TRBJ2-3, with 7 bases matching TRBD2. The CDR3 reads CASSLERGPTDTQYF. The CDR3 DNA is TGTGCCAGCAGCTTAGAGCGGGGTCCCACAGATACGCAGTATTTT.